These 22 T cell receptor beta chains were all obtained from the same sample, sequenced in a study of control samples from healthy donors and cancer patients. Profiling relied on immunoSEQ multiplex PCR, and the TCRdb table lists in-frame clones only, not all of them. Of fewer than 60,000 clones in the sample, approximately 89% were seen once. Sequencing was carried out using PBMCs. The receptor set was obtained from a woman aged 55 to 70 with lung cancer.

The chain combines TRBV27 with TRBJ1-2, with TRBD1 identical over 7 bases. The CDR3 is made up of 12 amino acids. The trim removed 4 bases at V and 8 bases at J, leaving 4 bases unmatched. CDR1 and CDR2 from the germline V gene are MNHEY and SMNVEV (reference sequence). CDR3 in amino acids: CASSYRGSGYTF. CDR3 nucleotides: TGTGCCAGCAGTTACAGGGGCTCGGGCTACACCTTC.

CDR3 DNA sequence: TGTGCCAGCAGCCCCGACAGGCGGTCTGATAATTCACCCCTCCACTTT. It yields the protein CASSPDRRSDNSPLHF. This chain links TRBV5-4 with TRBJ1-6; a possible D gene is TRBD1 (6 bases). CDR1 is SGHNT and CDR2 is YYREEE in the germline V gene (reference sequence). CDR3 length equals 16 residues. The V and J ends lost 4 bases and 5 bases respectively, with 16 bases between them.

There are a few counts of this clone. The chain links TRBV2 to TRBJ2-7; 9 bases line up with TRBD1. V lost 7 bases and J lost 3; bases outside the gene matches: 7. The V gene's germline CDR1 is SNHLY and CDR2 FYNNEI. This CDR3 is 14 amino acids long. Here the CDR3 reads CASNRQGVVYEQYF. The CDR3 region has the DNA TGTGCCAGCAATCGACAGGGGGTGGTCTACGAGCAGTACTTC.

V and J are TRBV5-1 and TRBJ2-7; 10 bases are a match to TRBD1. The CDR3 extends over 13 amino acids. V gave up 0 bases and J gave up 8 bases; unmatched junction bases: 2. Germline V gene lookup returns CDR1 SGHRS and CDR2 YFSETQ. The CDR3 coding sequence is TGCGCCAGCAGCTTGGCGGGACAGGGGAAGCAGTACTTC. Protein sequence: CASSLAGQGKQYF.

This clone was detected only once. The chain links TRBV6-2 or TRBV6-3 to TRBJ2-7; TRBD2 aligns across 10 bases. Germline loops: CDR1 MNHEY, CDR2 SVGEGT. This CDR3 is built from 16 residues. The junction had 7 bases not matched to a gene; V was cut back by 2 bases and J by 3 bases. DNA for the CDR3: TGTGCCAGCAGTTACCAATCAGCGGGAGGGCTCTACGAGCAGTACTTC. Translation gives CASSYQSAGGLYEQYF.

The chain recombines TRBV27 with TRBJ2-7; possibly TRBD1 or TRBD2 for D (5 bases each). This CDR3 comprises 12 residues. Germline V gene sequence: CDR1 MNHEY, CDR2 SMNVEV (reference sequence). Deletions cut 2 bases from V and 12 bases from J, with 14 bases between. The CDR3 coding sequence is TGTGCCAGCAGTTTAGGTGAGGGGAAGCCGTACTTC. Protein product: CASSLGEGKPYF.

CDR3 DNA sequence: TGTGCCAGCAGCCAGGAGGGCCCTAGGGAGACCCAGTACTTC. As protein: CASSQEGPRETQYF. This chain uses TRBV5-4 with TRBJ2-5, with TRBD2 as a possible D gene (6 bases). Per germline, CDR1 SGHNT and CDR2 YYREEE (reference sequence). V dropped 4 bases and J dropped 5 bases, with 15 bases sitting between them. CDR3 length equals 14 residues.

The chain employs TRBV19 and TRBJ1-2; D gene uncertain. The CDR3 runs 13 residues. The V end lost 2 bases, the J end lost 1 base, and 5 bases lay between the germline ends. Germline assignment: CDR1 LNHDA and CDR2 SQIVND (reference sequence). CDR3 region: CASSINSNYGYTF. The CDR3 nucleotides are TGTGCCAGTAGTATAAACAGTAACTATGGCTACACCTTC.

CDR3 sequence reads: CAISESGQPQHF. CDR3 sequence (DNA): TGTGCCATCAGTGAGTCCGGTCAGCCCCAGCATTTT. The chain has TRBV10-3 and TRBJ1-5; no firm D call. Per the germline V gene, CDR1 is ENHRY and CDR2 is SYGVKD. The CDR3 sequence is 12 residues long. Trimming pared 0 bases from V and 6 bases from J, leaving 3 bases between.

The chain carries TRBV24-1 and TRBJ1-2; TRBD1 might be the D (5 bases). Deletions cut 4 bases from V and 3 bases from J, with 11 bases between. The CDR3 consists of 14 residues. CDR1 is KGHDR, CDR2 SFDVKD, per germline. CDR3 protein: CATSESGGDYGYTF. The CDR3 coding sequence is TGTGCCACCAGTGAGTCCGGGGGGGACTATGGCTACACCTTC.

This clone was detected only once. Other nucleotide sequences in the sample specify the same CDR3. This rearrangement joins TRBV6-6 to TRBJ2-5; either TRBD1 or TRBD2 may fit D (6 bases each). The V gene's germline CDR1 is MNHNY and CDR2 SVGAGI (reference sequence). Trimming removed 2 bases at V and 3 bases at J, with 7 bases between. The CDR3 runs to 13 residues. The CDR3 bases are TGTGCCAGCAGTTACAGGGGGGAAGAGACCCAGTACTTC. Its protein product is CASSYRGEETQYF.

The table lists this clone with a count of one. The chain recombines TRBV5-1 with TRBJ2-3; 12 bases map to TRBD2. CDR3 length: 16 residues. Unmatched junction bases numbered 2, after V lost 3 bases and J lost 0 bases. CDR1 and CDR2 (germline): SGHRS, YFSETQ. The CDR3 bases are TGCGCCAGCAGCTCTGGACTAGCGGGGAGCACAGATACGCAGTATTTT. This encodes CASSSGLAGSTDTQYF.

This clone was counted once. The chain combines TRBV27 with TRBJ1-4; 9 nucleotides align to TRBD1. The J segment lost 8 bases and the V segment lost 5 bases, leaving 3 bases of the junction unmatched. CDR1 is MNHEY and CDR2 is SMNVEV in the germline V gene (reference sequence). The CDR3 length is 13 residues. The CDR3 coding sequence is TGTGCCAGCAGTACAGGGGGCCGAGAAAAACTGTTTTTT. As protein: CASSTGGREKLFF.

The chain recombines TRBV7-2 with TRBJ2-7; 10 bases fit TRBD1. The V segment lost 3 bases and the J segment 5 bases; nucleotides outside the gene matches: 4. Germline CDR1 SGHTA, CDR2 FQGNSA. CDR3 size: 14 residues. CDR3 region: CASSFRTGGNEQYF. The CDR3 nucleotides are TGTGCCAGCAGCTTCCGGACAGGGGGAAACGAGCAGTACTTC.

The V and J genes are TRBV30 and TRBJ1-3; D unresolved. Germline lookup yields CDR1 GTSNPN and CDR2 SVGIG (reference sequence). There are 14 residues in the CDR3. V was trimmed by 1 base and J by 4 bases, leaving 11 bases between them. Here the CDR3 DNA reads TGTGCCTGGAGTGGAAGTGTAATGGGAAACACCATATATTTT. Its translation is CAWSGSVMGNTIYF. Complete variable domain (other parts from reference TRBV30 and TRBJ1-3): SQTIHQWPATLVQPVGSPLSLECTVEGTSNPNLYWYRQAAGRGLQLLFYSVGIGQISSEVPQNLSASRPQDRQFILSSKKLLLSDSGFYLCAWSGSVMGNTIYFGEGSWLTVV.

The chain has TRBV10-1 and TRBJ2-1, with TRBD2 matching over 11 bases. CDR3 size: 15 residues. V trimming: 2 bases; J trimming: 6 bases; junction bases outside the gene matches: 3. Germline V lookup: CDR1 WNHNN, CDR2 SYGVQD (reference sequence). In nucleotides, the CDR3 is TGCGCCAGCAGTGAGGGCCTAGCGGGAGGCAATGAGCAGTTCTTC. Encoded protein: CASSEGLAGGNEQFF.

The chain combines TRBV6-5 with TRBJ1-1, with a weak D call TRBD1 (5 bases). The CDR3 runs to 14 residues. Trimming pared 7 bases from V and 1 base from J, leaving 13 bases between. Germline CDR1 MNHEY, CDR2 SVGAGI. CDR3 amino acids: CASKYIRENTEAFF. The DNA for the CDR3 is TGTGCCAGCAAGTACATCAGGGAGAACACTGAAGCTTTCTTT.

This chain uses TRBV7-9 with TRBJ1-6; no clear D. The CDR3 is 16 amino acids. Per germline, CDR1 SEHNR and CDR2 FQNEAQ (reference sequence). Deletions cut 4 bases from V and 5 bases from J, with 15 bases between. The CDR3 bases are TGTGCCAGCAGCTCGGATAAACCGCGGAATAATTCACCCCTCCACTTT. It is translated as CASSSDKPRNNSPLHF.

The chain employs TRBV7-8 and TRBJ2-3; 13 positions match TRBD2. The V and J ends lost 3 bases and 4 bases, in that order; junction bases with no gene match: 7. The CDR3 is made up of 17 amino acids. Germline CDR1 SGHVS, CDR2 FQNEAQ. In DNA, the CDR3 is TGTGCCAGCAGCTTGCCGACGGGACTAGCGGGATCAGATACGCAGTATTTT. Its protein product is CASSLPTGLAGSDTQYF.

V is TRBV2 and J is TRBJ1-2, with D maybe TRBD1 (6 bases). The CDR3 has 14 residues. V was shortened by 11 bases and J by 8 bases, with 24 bases between the two germline ends. Germline-derived CDR1 and CDR2 are SNHLY and FYNNEI. The CDR3 DNA reads as TGTGCCGGAAGACTTGGGGGGGCGCTGCGGGGCTACACCTTC. This encodes CAGRLGGALRGYTF.

The chain recombines TRBV6-5 with TRBJ1-3; no clear D gene. The V and J ends lost 6 bases and 1 base respectively, with 13 bases between them. The V gene's germline CDR1 is MNHEY and CDR2 SVGAGI. This CDR3 has 15 amino acids. The DNA of the CDR3 is TGTGCCAGCAGCCTGGAGGAGCTGTCTGGAAACACCATATATTTT. Translating it yields CASSLEELSGNTIYF.

V usage is TRBV19 and J usage is TRBJ2-7; D remains unclear. Between the trimmed V and J ends, which lost 4 bases and 2 bases, there was a span of 12 bases. Germline CDR1 reads LNHDA; CDR2 reads SQIVND (reference sequence). The CDR3 sequence is 14 residues long. The CDR3 DNA reads TGTGCCAGTAGTAGTAGGGCAAATCCCTACGAGCAGTACTTC. Protein sequence: CASSSRANPYEQYF.